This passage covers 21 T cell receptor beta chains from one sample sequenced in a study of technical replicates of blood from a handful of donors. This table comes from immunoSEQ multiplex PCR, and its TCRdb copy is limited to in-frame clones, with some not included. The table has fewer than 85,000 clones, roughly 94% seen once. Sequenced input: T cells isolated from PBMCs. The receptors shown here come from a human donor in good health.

The CDR3 region has the DNA TGTGCCAGCAGTAGCTACAGGGGGAGCGAGCTCTACGAGCAGTACTTC. Its protein is CASSSYRGSELYEQYF. V is TRBV28 and J is TRBJ2-7; 8 nucleotides match TRBD1. V gave up 5 bases and J gave up 3 bases; unmatched junction bases: 12. Germline loops: CDR1 MDHEN, CDR2 SYDVKM. The CDR3 is made up of 16 amino acids.

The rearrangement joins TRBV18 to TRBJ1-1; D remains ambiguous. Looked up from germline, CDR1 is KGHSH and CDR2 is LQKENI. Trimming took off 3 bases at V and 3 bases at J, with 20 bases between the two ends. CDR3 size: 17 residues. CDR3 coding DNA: TGTGCCAGCTCACCTATCTCCCTCTTTCGCGAGGACACTGAAGCTTTCTTT. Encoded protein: CASSPISLFREDTEAFF.

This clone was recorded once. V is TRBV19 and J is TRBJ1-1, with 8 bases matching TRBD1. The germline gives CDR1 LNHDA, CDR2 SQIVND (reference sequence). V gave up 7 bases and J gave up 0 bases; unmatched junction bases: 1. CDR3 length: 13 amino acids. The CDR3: CASTDRVNTEAFF. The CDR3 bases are TGTGCCAGTACGGACAGGGTGAACACTGAAGCTTTCTTT.

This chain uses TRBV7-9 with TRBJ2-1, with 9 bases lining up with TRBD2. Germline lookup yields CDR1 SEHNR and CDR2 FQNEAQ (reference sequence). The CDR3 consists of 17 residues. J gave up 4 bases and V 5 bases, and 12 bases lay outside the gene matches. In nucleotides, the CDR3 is TGTGCCAGCAGCCCCAGGGAAGCGGGAGGAAAGTACAATGAGCAGTTCTTC. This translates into CASSPREAGGKYNEQFF. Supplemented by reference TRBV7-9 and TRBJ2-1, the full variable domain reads DTGVSQNPRHKITKRGQNVTFRCDPISEHNRLYWYRQTLGQGPEFLTYFQNEAQLEKSRLLSDRFSAERPKGSFSTLEIQRTEQGDSAMYLCASSPREAGGKYNEQFFGPGTRLTVL.

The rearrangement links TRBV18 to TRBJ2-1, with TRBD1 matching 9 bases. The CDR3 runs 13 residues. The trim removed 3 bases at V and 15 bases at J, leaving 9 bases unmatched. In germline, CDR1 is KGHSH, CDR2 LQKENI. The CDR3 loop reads CASSPQEGQGRFF. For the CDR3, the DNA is TGTGCCAGCTCACCGCAAGAGGGACAGGGCCGGTTCTTC.

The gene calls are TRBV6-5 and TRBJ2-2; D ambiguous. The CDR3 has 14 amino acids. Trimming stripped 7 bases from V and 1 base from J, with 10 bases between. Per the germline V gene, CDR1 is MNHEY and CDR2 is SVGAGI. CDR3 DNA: TGTGCCAGCACCTGGCAACGGAACACCGGGGAGCTGTTTTTT. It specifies CASTWQRNTGELFF.

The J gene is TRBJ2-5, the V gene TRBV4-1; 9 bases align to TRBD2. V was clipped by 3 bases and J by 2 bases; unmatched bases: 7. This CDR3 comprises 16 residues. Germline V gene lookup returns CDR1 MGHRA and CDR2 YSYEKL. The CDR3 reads CASSQRTAGGQETQYF. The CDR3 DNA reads TGCGCCAGCAGCCAGAGAACAGCGGGAGGACAAGAGACCCAGTACTTC.

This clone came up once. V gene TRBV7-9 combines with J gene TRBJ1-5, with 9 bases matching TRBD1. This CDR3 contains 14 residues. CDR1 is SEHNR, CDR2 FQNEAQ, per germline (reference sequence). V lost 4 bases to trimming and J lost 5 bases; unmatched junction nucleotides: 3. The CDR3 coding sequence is TGTGCCAGCAGCTGGGGACAGGGTGATCAGCCCCAGCATTTT. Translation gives CASSWGQGDQPQHF.

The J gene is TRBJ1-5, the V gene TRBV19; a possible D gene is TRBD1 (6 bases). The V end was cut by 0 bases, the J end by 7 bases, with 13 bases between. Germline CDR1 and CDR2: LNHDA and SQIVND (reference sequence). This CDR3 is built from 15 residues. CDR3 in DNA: TGTGCCAGTAGTATAGATCGGGCAGGGGTACAGCCCCAGCATTTT. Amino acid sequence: CASSIDRAGVQPQHF.

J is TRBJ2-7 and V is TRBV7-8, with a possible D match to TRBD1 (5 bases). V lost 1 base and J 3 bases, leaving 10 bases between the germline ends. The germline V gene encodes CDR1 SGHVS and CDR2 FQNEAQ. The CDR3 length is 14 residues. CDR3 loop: CASSLVGVGYEQYF. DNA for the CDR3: TGTGCCAGCAGCTTAGTAGGGGTGGGCTACGAGCAGTACTTC.

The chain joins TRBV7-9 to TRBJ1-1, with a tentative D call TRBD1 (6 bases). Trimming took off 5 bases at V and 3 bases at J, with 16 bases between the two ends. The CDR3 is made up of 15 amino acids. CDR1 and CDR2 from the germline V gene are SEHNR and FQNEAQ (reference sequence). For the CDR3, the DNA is TGTGCCAGCAGCACAACCAGGGGATCGGACACTGAAGCTTTCTTT. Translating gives CASSTTRGSDTEAFF.

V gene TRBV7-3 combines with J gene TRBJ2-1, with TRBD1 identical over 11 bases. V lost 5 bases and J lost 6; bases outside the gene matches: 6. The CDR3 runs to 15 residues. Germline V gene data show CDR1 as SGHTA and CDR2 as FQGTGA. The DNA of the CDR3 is TGTGCCAGCAGCCAAGGGACAGGGGGGCCCAATGAGCAGTTCTTC. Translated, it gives CASSQGTGGPNEQFF.

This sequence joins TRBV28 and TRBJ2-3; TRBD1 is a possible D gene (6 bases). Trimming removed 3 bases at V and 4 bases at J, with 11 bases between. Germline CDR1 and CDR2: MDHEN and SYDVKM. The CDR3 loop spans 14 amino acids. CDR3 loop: CASSFEAGADTQYF. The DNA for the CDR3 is TGTGCCAGCAGTTTTGAGGCAGGGGCAGATACGCAGTATTTT.

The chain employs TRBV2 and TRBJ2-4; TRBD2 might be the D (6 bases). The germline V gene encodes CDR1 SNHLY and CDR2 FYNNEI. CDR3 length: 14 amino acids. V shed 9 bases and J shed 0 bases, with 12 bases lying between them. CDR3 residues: CASLTGVAKNIQYF. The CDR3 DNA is TGTGCCAGTCTAACGGGAGTAGCCAAAAACATTCAGTACTTC. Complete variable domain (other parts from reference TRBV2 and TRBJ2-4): EPEVTQTPSHQVTQMGQEVILRCVPISNHLYFYWYRQILGQKVEFLVSFYNNEISEKSEIFDDQFSVERPDGSNFTLKIRSTKLEDSAMYFCASLTGVAKNIQYFGAGTRLSVL.

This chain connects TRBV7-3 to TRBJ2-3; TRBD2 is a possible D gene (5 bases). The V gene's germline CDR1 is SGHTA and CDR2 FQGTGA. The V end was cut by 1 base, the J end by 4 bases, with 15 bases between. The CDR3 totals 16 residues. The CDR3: CASSLSRDLNADTQYF. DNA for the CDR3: TGTGCCAGCAGCTTAAGCCGGGATTTGAATGCAGATACGCAGTATTTT.

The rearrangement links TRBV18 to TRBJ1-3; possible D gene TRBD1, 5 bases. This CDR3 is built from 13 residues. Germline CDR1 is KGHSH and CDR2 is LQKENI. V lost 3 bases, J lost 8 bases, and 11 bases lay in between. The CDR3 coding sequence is TGTGCCAGCTCACCCGGCAGGGATGACACCATATATTTT. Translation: CASSPGRDDTIYF.

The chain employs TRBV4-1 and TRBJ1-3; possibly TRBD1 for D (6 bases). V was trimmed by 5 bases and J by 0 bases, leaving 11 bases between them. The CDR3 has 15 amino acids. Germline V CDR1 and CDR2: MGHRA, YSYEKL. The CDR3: CASSSQGFSGNTIYF. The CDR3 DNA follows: TGCGCCAGCAGCTCACAGGGTTTCTCTGGAAACACCATATATTTT.

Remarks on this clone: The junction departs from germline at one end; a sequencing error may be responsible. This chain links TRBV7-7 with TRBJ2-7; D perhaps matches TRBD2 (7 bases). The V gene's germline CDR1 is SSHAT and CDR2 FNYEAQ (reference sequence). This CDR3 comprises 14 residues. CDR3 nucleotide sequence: TGTGCTAGCAGCCCGGGGGGCCTGATTTGGGAGCAGTACTTC. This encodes CASSPGGLIWEQYF.

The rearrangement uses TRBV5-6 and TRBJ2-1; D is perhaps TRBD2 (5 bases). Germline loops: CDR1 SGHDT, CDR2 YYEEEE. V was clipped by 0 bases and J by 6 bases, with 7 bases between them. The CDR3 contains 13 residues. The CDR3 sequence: CASSLGTPNEQFF. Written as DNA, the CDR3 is TGTGCCAGCAGCTTGGGGACTCCCAATGAGCAGTTCTTC.

The CDR3 DNA follows: TGTGCCAGCAGCTTAGAGCGGGGGGGCTACAATGAGCAGTTCTTC. It yields the protein CASSLERGGYNEQFF. J is TRBJ2-1 and V is TRBV13; 10 bases align to TRBD2. The CDR3 loop spans 15 amino acids. Germline CDR1 reads PRHDT; CDR2 reads FYEKMQ (reference sequence). Unmatched junction bases numbered 0, after V lost 1 base and J lost 3 bases.

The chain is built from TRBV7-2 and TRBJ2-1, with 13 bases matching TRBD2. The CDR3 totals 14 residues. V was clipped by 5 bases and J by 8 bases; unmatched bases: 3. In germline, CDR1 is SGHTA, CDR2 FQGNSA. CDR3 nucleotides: TGTGCCAGCAGCCGGACTAGCGGGAGACATGAGCAGTTCTTC. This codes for CASSRTSGRHEQFF. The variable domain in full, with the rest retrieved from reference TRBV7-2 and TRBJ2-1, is GAGVSQSPSNKVTEKGKDVELRCDPISGHTALYWYRQSLGQGLEFLIYFQGNSAPDKSGLPSDRFSAERTGGSVSTLTIQRTQQEDSAVYLCASSRTSGRHEQFFGPGTRLTVL.